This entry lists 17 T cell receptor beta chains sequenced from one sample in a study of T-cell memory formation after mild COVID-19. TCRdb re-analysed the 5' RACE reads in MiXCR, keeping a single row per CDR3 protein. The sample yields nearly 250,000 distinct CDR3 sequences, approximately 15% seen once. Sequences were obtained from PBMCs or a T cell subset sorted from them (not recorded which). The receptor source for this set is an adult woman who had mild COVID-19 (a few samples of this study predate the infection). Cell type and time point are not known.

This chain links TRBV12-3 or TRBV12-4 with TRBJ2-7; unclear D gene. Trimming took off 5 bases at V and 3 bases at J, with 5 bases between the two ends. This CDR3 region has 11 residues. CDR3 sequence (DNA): TGTGCCAGCAGTAACGGCTACGAGCAGTACTTC. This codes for CASSNGYEQYF.

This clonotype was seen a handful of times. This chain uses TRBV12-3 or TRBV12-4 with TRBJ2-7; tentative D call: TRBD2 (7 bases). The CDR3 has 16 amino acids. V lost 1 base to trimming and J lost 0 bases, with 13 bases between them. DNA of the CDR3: TGTGCCAGCAGTTTAGGCGGGGGCGGCGGCTCCTACGAGCAGTACTTC. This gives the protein CASSLGGGGGSYEQYF.

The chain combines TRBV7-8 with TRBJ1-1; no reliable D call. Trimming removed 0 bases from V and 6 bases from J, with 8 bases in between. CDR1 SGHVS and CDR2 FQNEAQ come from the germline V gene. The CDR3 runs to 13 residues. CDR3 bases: TGTGCCAGCAGCTTAGCCAAAGTGTCTGAAGCTTTCTTT. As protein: CASSLAKVSEAFF.

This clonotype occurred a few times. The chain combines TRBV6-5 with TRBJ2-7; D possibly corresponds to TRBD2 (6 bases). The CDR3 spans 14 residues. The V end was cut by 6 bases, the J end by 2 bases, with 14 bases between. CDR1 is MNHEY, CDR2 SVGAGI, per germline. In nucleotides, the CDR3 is TGTGCCAGCAGCCTGGAGCCGGGGGCCTACGAGCAGTACTTC. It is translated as CASSLEPGAYEQYF.

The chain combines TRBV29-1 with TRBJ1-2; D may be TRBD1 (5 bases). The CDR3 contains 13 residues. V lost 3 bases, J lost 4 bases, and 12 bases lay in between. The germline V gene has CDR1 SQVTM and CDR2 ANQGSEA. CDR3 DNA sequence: TGCAGCGTTGAGGACACCCTACCCTATGGCTACACCTTC. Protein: CSVEDTLPYGYTF.

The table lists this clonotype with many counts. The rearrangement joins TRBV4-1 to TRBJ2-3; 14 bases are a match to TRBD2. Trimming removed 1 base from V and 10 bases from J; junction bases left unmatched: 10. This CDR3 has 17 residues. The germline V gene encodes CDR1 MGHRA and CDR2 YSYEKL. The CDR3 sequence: CASSQVDLTSGGASQYF. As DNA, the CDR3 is TGCGCCAGCAGCCAAGTCGATTTGACTAGCGGGGGGGCCTCGCAGTATTTT.

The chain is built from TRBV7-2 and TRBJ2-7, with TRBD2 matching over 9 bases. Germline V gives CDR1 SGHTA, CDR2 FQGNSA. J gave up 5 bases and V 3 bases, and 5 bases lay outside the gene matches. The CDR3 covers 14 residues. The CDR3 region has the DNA TGTGCCAGCAGCTTGGGACTAGCTCAGGACGAGCAGTACTTC. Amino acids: CASSLGLAQDEQYF.

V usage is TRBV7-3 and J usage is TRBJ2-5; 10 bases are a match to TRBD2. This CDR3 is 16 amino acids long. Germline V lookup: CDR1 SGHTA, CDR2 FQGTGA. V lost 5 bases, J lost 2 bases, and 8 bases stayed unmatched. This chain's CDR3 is CASSLTRTSGQETQYF. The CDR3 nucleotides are TGTGCCAGCAGCCTCACTAGGACTAGCGGACAAGAGACCCAGTACTTC.

The DNA of the CDR3 is TGTGCCAGCAGTTCTCTAGCGGGGGCGTCGTCTGAGCAGTTCTTC. This gives the protein CASSSLAGASSEQFF. V gene TRBV12-3 or TRBV12-4 combines with J gene TRBJ2-1, with TRBD2 identical over 10 bases. The CDR3 is made up of 15 amino acids. Trimming took 4 bases from V and 9 from J; bases not matched to a gene: 9.

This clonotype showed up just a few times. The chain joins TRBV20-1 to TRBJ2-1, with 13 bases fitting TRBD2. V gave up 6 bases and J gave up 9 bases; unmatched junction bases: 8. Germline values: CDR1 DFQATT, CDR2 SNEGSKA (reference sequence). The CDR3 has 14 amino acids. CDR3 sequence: CSARLAGGGSEQFF. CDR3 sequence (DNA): TGCAGTGCAAGACTAGCGGGGGGAGGGAGTGAGCAGTTCTTC.

The CDR3 loop reads CSVGGFTDTQYF. The CDR3 DNA reads as TGCAGCGTCGGGGGGTTCACAGATACGCAGTATTTT. This sequence joins TRBV29-1 and TRBJ2-3, with TRBD2 matching 7 bases. The CDR3 is made up of 12 amino acids. V lost 6 bases, J lost 2 bases, and 2 bases stayed unmatched. Germline lookup yields CDR1 SQVTM and CDR2 ANQGSEA.

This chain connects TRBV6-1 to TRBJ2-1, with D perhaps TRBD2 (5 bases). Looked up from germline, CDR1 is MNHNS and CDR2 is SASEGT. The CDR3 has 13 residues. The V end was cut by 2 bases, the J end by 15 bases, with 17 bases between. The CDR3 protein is CASSENMGARVFF. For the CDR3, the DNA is TGTGCCAGCAGTGAAAACATGGGAGCTCGGGTGTTCTTC.

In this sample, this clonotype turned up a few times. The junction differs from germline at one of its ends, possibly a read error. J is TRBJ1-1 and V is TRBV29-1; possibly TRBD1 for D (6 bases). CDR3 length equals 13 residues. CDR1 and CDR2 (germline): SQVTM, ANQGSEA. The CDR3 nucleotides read TGTTCCGTCGGACAGCATATGAACACTGAAGCTTTCTTT. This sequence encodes CSVGQHMNTEAFF.

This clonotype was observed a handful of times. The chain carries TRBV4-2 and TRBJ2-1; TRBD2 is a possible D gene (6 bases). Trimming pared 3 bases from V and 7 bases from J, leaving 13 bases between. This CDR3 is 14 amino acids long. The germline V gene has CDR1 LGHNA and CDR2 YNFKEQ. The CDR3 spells CASSHGGNLNEQFF. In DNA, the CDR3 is TGTGCCAGCAGCCATGGGGGGAACTTAAATGAGCAGTTCTTC.

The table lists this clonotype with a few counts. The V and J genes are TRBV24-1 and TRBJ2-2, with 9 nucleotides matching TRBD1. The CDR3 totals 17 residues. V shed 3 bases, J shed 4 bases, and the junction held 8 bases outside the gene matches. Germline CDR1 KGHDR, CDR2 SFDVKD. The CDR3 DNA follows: TGTGCCACCAGTGATCACATCCGGGACAGGGCCACCGGGGAGCTGTTTTTT. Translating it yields CATSDHIRDRATGELFF.

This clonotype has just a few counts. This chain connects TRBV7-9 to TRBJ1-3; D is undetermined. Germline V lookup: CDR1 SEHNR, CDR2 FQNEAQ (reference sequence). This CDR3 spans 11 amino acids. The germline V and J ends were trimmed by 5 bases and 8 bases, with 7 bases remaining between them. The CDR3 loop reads CASSPRHTIYF. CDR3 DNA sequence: TGTGCCAGCAGCCCCCGCCACACCATATATTTT. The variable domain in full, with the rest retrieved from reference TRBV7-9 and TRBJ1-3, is DTGVSQNPRHKITKRGQNVTFRCDPISEHNRLYWYRQTLGQGPEFLTYFQNEAQLEKSRLLSDRFSAERPKGSFSTLEIQRTEQGDSAMYLCASSPRHTIYFGEGSWLTVV.

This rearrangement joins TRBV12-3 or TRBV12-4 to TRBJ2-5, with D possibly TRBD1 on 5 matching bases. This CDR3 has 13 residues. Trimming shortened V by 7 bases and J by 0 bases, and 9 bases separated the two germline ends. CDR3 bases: TGTGCCAGCAAGGGGCCATACCAAGAGACCCAGTACTTC. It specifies CASKGPYQETQYF.